This passage covers 21 T cell receptor beta chains from one sample sequenced in a study of cytomegalovirus exposure and HLA in healthy donors. TCRdb keeps only in-frame clones here, not all; method: immunoSEQ multiplex PCR. The sample comprises about 160,000 clones, 70% to 90% of which are singletons, and 5.7% rests with the top ten. The sequenced sample was PBMCs. The receptors derive from a woman in her twenties or thirties in good health and CMV-seronegative.

V and J are TRBV2 and TRBJ2-7, with unresolved D. The CDR3 extends over 10 amino acids. Germline V gives CDR1 SNHLY, CDR2 FYNNEI. V was cut by 5 bases and J by 6 bases, with 5 bases left in between. The CDR3 bases are TGTGCCAGCAGTCCCCCCGAGCAGTACTTC. It translates to CASSPPEQYF.

V and J are TRBV11-1 and TRBJ2-2, with 8 bases fitting TRBD1. The CDR3 is made up of 17 amino acids. J was trimmed by 4 bases and V by 3 bases; bases with no gene match: 10. In germline, CDR1 is SGHAT, CDR2 FQDESV (reference sequence). The DNA of the CDR3 is TGTGCCAGCAGCTTGTCCAGACGACAGGGGAGCACCGGGGAGCTGTTTTTT. As protein: CASSLSRRQGSTGELFF.

V and J are TRBV28 and TRBJ2-3; maybe TRBD1 (5 bases). Trimming removed 3 bases from V and 7 bases from J, with 26 bases in between. This CDR3 has 18 amino acids. The germline CDR1 and CDR2 sequences are MDHEN and SYDVKM. CDR3 sequence: CASSLEISRVEKRNTQYF. The CDR3 nucleotides are TGTGCCAGCAGTTTGGAGATAAGCAGGGTAGAAAAAAGGAATACGCAGTATTTT.

This rearrangement joins TRBV4-3 to TRBJ2-1, with 7 bases lining up with TRBD2. The V gene's germline CDR1 is LGHNA and CDR2 YSLEER. Losses at the gene ends were 2 bases for V and 5 bases for J; bases not matched to a gene: 18. This CDR3 is 19 amino acids long. The CDR3 nucleotides are TGCGCCAGCAGCCAATATCCCCCCGGTCGGACTAGAAGGGACAATGAGCAGTTCTTC. Translation gives CASSQYPPGRTRRDNEQFF.

This chain connects TRBV7-3 to TRBJ2-5; 11 positions agree with TRBD1. The CDR3 contains 16 residues. Losses at the gene ends were 1 base for V and 3 bases for J; bases not matched to a gene: 4. CDR1 and CDR2 (germline): SGHTA, FQGTGA. The CDR3 DNA reads TGTGCCAGCAGCTTAATAGGGGGACAGGGGGAAGAGACCCAGTACTTC. Translated, it gives CASSLIGGQGEETQYF.

The V and J genes are TRBV7-6 and TRBJ2-7, with 9 bases fitting TRBD1. The germline gives CDR1 SGHVS, CDR2 FNYEAQ. V shed 5 bases and J 2 bases; nucleotides not matched to a gene: 10. The CDR3 has 16 amino acids. The CDR3 sequence: CASSPLGQGTPYEQYF. The CDR3 nucleotides read TGTGCCAGCAGCCCTCTCGGACAGGGGACCCCCTACGAGCAGTACTTC.

The V and J genes are TRBV7-2 and TRBJ1-3; possible D gene TRBD1, 5 bases. Trimming left V 4 bases short and J 0 bases short, with 13 bases between. The germline gives CDR1 SGHTA, CDR2 FQGNSA. This CDR3 spans 16 amino acids. CDR3 protein: CASSSSWGLSGNTIYF. CDR3 in DNA: TGTGCCAGCAGCTCCTCCTGGGGCCTCTCTGGAAACACCATATATTTT.

A few counts support this clone. The J gene is TRBJ2-7, the V gene TRBV6-5; D gene ambiguous. This CDR3 is built from 13 residues. Germline V CDR1 and CDR2: MNHEY, SVGAGI. V was trimmed by 6 bases and J by 3 bases, leaving 12 bases between them. Written as DNA, the CDR3 is TGTGCCAGCAGGAACGGTTGGGGCTACGAGCAGTACTTC. Translating it yields CASRNGWGYEQYF.

This chain joins TRBV5-4 and TRBJ1-1; 10 bases are shared with TRBD1. J was trimmed by 5 bases and V by 5 bases; bases with no gene match: 9. The CDR3 covers 15 residues. Germline CDR1 and CDR2: SGHNT and YYREEE (reference sequence). As DNA, the CDR3 is TGTGCCAGCAGGCCATGGGGACAGGGGAAGACTGAAGCTTTCTTT. The encoded protein is CASRPWGQGKTEAFF.

This clone was recorded at least ten times. V and J are TRBV30 and TRBJ2-7; D is uncertain. This CDR3 comprises 12 residues. Trimming took 1 base from V and 3 from J, leaving 7 bases between them. The germline V gene encodes CDR1 GTSNPN and CDR2 SVGIG (reference sequence). The CDR3 coding sequence is TGTGCCTGGAGTGCCATTGGCTACGAGCAGTACTTC. It yields the protein CAWSAIGYEQYF.

Worth noting for this clone: Other nucleotide sequences in the sample specify the same CDR3. V is TRBV29-1 and J is TRBJ2-2; 7 nucleotides agree with TRBD1. V shed 6 bases, J shed 0 bases, and the junction held 4 bases outside the gene matches. The CDR3 extends over 14 amino acids. Looked up from germline, CDR1 is SQVTM and CDR2 is ANQGSEA. Written as DNA, the CDR3 is TGCAGCGTCACCGGGACAGCGAACACCGGGGAGCTGTTTTTT. Its translation is CSVTGTANTGELFF.

The chain joins TRBV21-1 to TRBJ2-1; the table's D gene call, TRBD2, was not cross checked with the DNA. TRBV21-1 is described as a pseudogene. The CDR3 runs 19 residues. The CDR3 coding sequence is TGTGCCAGCAGCAAAGGGACTAGCGGGGGCCAAAGCTCCTACAATGAGCAGTTCTTC. Amino acid sequence: CASSKGTSGGQSSYNEQFF.

The genes are TRBV28 and TRBJ2-7, with D unresolved. The germline V gene has CDR1 MDHEN and CDR2 SYDVKM. V was pared by 2 bases and J by 11 bases, with 13 bases between. The CDR3 loop spans 12 amino acids. The CDR3, as DNA: TGTGCCAGCAGTTTAGGAGCCTACGCGGAGTACTTC. The encoded protein is CASSLGAYAEYF.

The gene calls are TRBV7-2 and TRBJ1-1; TRBD1 is a possible D gene (6 bases). The V end lost 4 bases, the J end lost 6 bases, and 15 bases lay between the germline ends. Germline V gives CDR1 SGHTA, CDR2 FQGNSA. This CDR3 spans 14 amino acids. The CDR3 loop is CASSSATGSSEAFF. The CDR3 DNA sequence: TGTGCCAGCAGCTCCGCAACAGGGAGCTCTGAAGCTTTCTTT.

The chain is built from TRBV9 and TRBJ2-2; D is uncertain. Trimming shortened V by 4 bases and J by 0 bases, and 10 bases separated the two germline ends. CDR3 length: 15 amino acids. The germline CDR1 and CDR2 sequences are SGDLS and YYNGEE. The CDR3 sequence: CASSSRTTNTGELFF. CDR3 coding DNA: TGTGCCAGCAGCTCTCGGACCACGAACACCGGGGAGCTGTTTTTT.

The gene calls are TRBV12-5 and TRBJ2-7; no clear D. The germline V and J ends were trimmed by 4 bases and 7 bases, with 14 bases remaining between them. CDR1 and CDR2 from the germline V gene are LGHNT and FRNRAP. The CDR3 has 13 amino acids. For the CDR3, the DNA is TGTGCTAGTGGTTATGGAGATCGTCGGGAGCAGTACTTC. Translated, it gives CASGYGDRREQYF.

This chain connects TRBV23-1 to TRBJ2-5, with D unresolved. TRBV23-1 is noted as an ORF with a role that remains uncertain. CDR3 length equals 10 residues. The V end was cut by 6 bases, the J end by 4 bases, with 3 bases between. The CDR3 DNA sequence: TGCGCCAGCAGAAGAGAGACCCAGTACTTC. Translated: CASRRETQYF.

The rearrangement links TRBV7-2 to TRBJ2-1; D is unresolved. Trimming stripped 5 bases from V and 3 bases from J, with 11 bases between. This CDR3 contains 14 residues. Germline V gene data show CDR1 as SGHTA and CDR2 as FQGNSA. CDR3 sequence reads: CASSPRPGYNEQFF. CDR3 coding DNA: TGTGCCAGCAGCCCACGTCCCGGCTACAATGAGCAGTTCTTC.

This clone was picked up one time. The V gene is TRBV6-4, the J gene TRBJ2-3, with D tentatively TRBD2 (5 bases). Trimming removed 2 bases from V and 1 base from J, with 10 bases in between. CDR3 length: 15 amino acids. Germline CDR1 is MRHNA and CDR2 is SNTAGT. As DNA, the CDR3 is TGTGCCAGCAGTGACCCCGGGGTCGGCACAGATACGCAGTATTTT. This encodes CASSDPGVGTDTQYF.

This sequence joins TRBV25-1 and TRBJ2-6, with a weak D call TRBD2 (5 bases). CDR1 is MGHDK and CDR2 is SYGVNS in the germline V gene. Deletions cut 6 bases from V and 2 bases from J, with 17 bases between. The CDR3 consists of 17 residues. CDR3 in DNA: TGTGCCAGCAGCCCCGCCCTCGGAGGTCCTGGGGCCAACGTCCTGACTTTC. This translates into CASSPALGGPGANVLTF.

J is TRBJ1-1 and V is TRBV7-6, with D perhaps TRBD1 (5 bases). From germline, CDR1 is SGHVS and CDR2 FNYEAQ. Trimming removed 3 bases from V and 1 base from J, with 12 bases in between. There are 15 residues in the CDR3. The CDR3 is CASSFGDRGNTEAFF. The CDR3 bases are TGTGCCAGCAGCTTCGGTGACAGAGGGAACACTGAAGCTTTCTTT.